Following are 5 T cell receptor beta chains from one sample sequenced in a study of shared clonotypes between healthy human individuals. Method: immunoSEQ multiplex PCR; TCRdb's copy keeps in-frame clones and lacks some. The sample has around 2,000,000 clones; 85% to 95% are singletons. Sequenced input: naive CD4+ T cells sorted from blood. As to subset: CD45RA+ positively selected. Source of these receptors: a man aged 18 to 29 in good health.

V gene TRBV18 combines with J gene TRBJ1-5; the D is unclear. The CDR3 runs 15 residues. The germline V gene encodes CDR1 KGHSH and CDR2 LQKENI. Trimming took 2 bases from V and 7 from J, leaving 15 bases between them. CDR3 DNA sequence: TGTGCCAGCTCACCATCAATCCCAGGCGGCCAGCCCCAGCATTTT. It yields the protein CASSPSIPGGQPQHF.

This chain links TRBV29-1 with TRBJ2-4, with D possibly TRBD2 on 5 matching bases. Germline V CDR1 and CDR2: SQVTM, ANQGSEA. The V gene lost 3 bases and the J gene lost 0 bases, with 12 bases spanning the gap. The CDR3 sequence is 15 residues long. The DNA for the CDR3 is TGCAGCGTTGAGTTCGGCGGGTTAGCCAAAAACATTCAGTACTTC. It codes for CSVEFGGLAKNIQYF. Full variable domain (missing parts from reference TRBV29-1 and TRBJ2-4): SAVISQKPSRDICQRGTSLTIQCQVDSQVTMMFWYRQQPGQSLTLIATANQGSEATYESGFVIDKFPISRPNLTFSTLTVSNMSPEDSSIYLCSVEFGGLAKNIQYFGAGTRLSVL.

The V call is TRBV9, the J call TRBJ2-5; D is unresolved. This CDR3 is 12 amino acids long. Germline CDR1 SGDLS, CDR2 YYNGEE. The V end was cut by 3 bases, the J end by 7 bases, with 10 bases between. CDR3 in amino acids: CASSEEMGTQYF. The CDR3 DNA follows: TGTGCCAGCAGCGAGGAGATGGGGACCCAGTACTTC. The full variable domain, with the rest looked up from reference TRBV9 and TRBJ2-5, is DSGVTQTPKHLITATGQRVTLRCSPRSGDLSVYWYQQSLDQGLQFLIQYYNGEERAKGNILERFSAQQFPDLHSELNLSSLELGDSALYFCASSEEMGTQYFGPGTRLLVL.

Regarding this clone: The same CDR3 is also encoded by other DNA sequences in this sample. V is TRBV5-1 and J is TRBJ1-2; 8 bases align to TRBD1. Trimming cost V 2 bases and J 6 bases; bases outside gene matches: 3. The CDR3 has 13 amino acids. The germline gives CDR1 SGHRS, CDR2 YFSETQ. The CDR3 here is CASSLGQGDGYTF. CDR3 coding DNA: TGCGCCAGCAGCTTAGGACAGGGAGATGGCTACACCTTC.

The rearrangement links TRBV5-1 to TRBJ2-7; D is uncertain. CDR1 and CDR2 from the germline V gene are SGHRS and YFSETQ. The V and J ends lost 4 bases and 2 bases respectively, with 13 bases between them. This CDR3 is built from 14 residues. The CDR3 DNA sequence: TGCGCCAGCAGCCCTCCTGGTGAGCCCTACGAGCAGTACTTC. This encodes CASSPPGEPYEQYF. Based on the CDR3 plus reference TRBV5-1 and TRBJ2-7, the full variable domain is KAGVTQTPRYLIKTRGQQVTLSCSPISGHRSVSWYQQTPGQGLQFLFEYFSETQRNKGNFPGRFSGRQFSNSRSEMNVSTLELGDSALYLCASSPPGEPYEQYFGPGTRLTVT.